A single sample is the source of the 25 T cell receptor beta chains below, sequenced in a study of patients and donors after allogeneic stem cell transplantation. TCRdb reprocessed the RT-PCR reads with MiXCR, giving one entry per CDR3 protein. The sample holds approximately 20,000 distinct CDR3 sequences, 4.9% seen once. The specimen sequenced was blood, either unsorted or a sorted T cell fraction (not recorded which). Every receptor here comes from a human donor who was either an allogeneic HSCT recipient or a stem cell or donor lymphocyte infusion donor (not recorded which). It is not recorded whose cells these are; they may come from a transplant donor.

This clonotype is deemed medium-sized. The V call is TRBV12-3 or TRBV12-4, the J call TRBJ2-7, with D uncertain. This CDR3 region has 13 residues. V dropped 3 bases and J dropped 9 bases, with 15 bases sitting between them. The CDR3 sequence is CASSLGFQHTQYF. CDR3 in DNA: TGTGCCAGCAGTTTGGGTTTCCAGCACACGCAGTACTTC.

Many counts were recorded for this clonotype. This sequence joins TRBV4-1 and TRBJ1-1; D possibly corresponds to TRBD1 (6 bases). Trimming took off 2 bases at V and 0 bases at J, with 16 bases between the two ends. Germline V gene data show CDR1 as MGHRA and CDR2 as YSYEKL. The CDR3 sequence is 17 residues long. The CDR3 reads CASSQQYRVRMNTEAFF. The CDR3 DNA follows: TGCGCCAGCAGCCAACAATACAGGGTGCGGATGAACACTGAAGCTTTCTTT.

This clonotype was counted many times. This chain uses TRBV20-1 with TRBJ1-1; the match to TRBD1 covers 10 bases. V dropped 0 bases and J dropped 0; count of bases not matched to a gene: 7. Germline V gene sequence: CDR1 DFQATT, CDR2 SNEGSKA (reference sequence). The CDR3 covers 17 residues. CDR3: CSARDVDRGTLNTEAFF. CDR3 DNA sequence: TGCAGTGCTAGAGATGTGGACAGGGGGACCCTGAACACTGAAGCTTTCTTT.

This clonotype was found once. This CDR3 reads CSARARQESALSYEQYF. CDR3 sequence (DNA): TGCAGTGCTAGAGCGCGGCAGGAGTCTGCCCTCTCCTACGAGCAGTACTTC. This chain uses TRBV20-1 with TRBJ2-7; no clear D gene. CDR1 DFQATT and CDR2 SNEGSKA come from the germline V gene (reference sequence). The CDR3 contains 17 residues. Trimming took off 1 base at V and 0 bases at J, with 19 bases between the two ends.

The CDR3 reads CASKYRHTGTSSRRLQETQYF. The DNA of the CDR3 is TGTGCCAGCAAATACCGACACACCGGGACTTCTTCTCGGAGGCTCCAAGAGACCCAGTACTTC. The gene calls are TRBV11-1 and TRBJ2-5; tentatively, D is TRBD2 (6 bases). V shed 7 bases and J shed 1 base, with 34 bases lying between them. The CDR3 has 21 residues. In germline, CDR1 is SGHAT, CDR2 FQDESV (reference sequence).

This clonotype was picked up many times. As DNA, the CDR3 is TGTGCCAGCAGCTCTCTCTACGAGCAGTACTTC. It translates to CASSSLYEQYF. The chain employs TRBV7-9 and TRBJ2-7; D gene uncertain. The CDR3 runs 11 residues. The germline V gene has CDR1 SEHNR and CDR2 FQNEAQ (reference sequence). With 4 bases removed from V and 3 bases from J, the gap between germline ends came to 4 bases.

This clonotype appeared many times. The chain joins TRBV12-3 or TRBV12-4 to TRBJ2-7; perhaps TRBD2 as D (6 bases). The CDR3 extends over 15 amino acids. Trimming stripped 2 bases from V and 1 base from J, with 12 bases between. The CDR3 sequence is CASSLSGELSYEQYF. In DNA form, the CDR3 reads TGTGCCAGCAGTTTATCGGGGGAGTTGTCCTACGAGCAGTACTTC.

This clonotype has ten or more counts. The chain uses TRBV5-6 and TRBJ2-5; either TRBD1 or TRBD2 may supply D (5 bases each). Trimming took 4 bases from V and 4 from J, leaving 17 bases between them. CDR1 and CDR2 from the germline V gene are SGHDT and YYEEEE. The CDR3 has 15 residues. CDR3 sequence reads: CASSPVRGGRETQYF. CDR3 DNA: TGTGCCAGCAGCCCTGTGAGGGGTGGGCGAGAGACCCAGTACTTC.

This clonotype occurred many times. J is TRBJ1-2 and V is TRBV5-8; D not resolved. Per germline, CDR1 SGHTS and CDR2 YDEGEE. The ends were cut back, 3 bases at V and 8 bases at J, with 8 bases in the middle. CDR3 length: 11 residues. The CDR3 DNA reads as TGTGCCAGCAGCTACAGCGCGGGCTACACCTTC. Translating gives CASSYSAGYTF.

This clonotype was observed at least ten times. The rearrangement uses TRBV2 and TRBJ2-7, with D hard to call. Trimming removed 8 bases at V and 7 bases at J, with 15 bases between. The V gene's germline CDR1 is SNHLY and CDR2 FYNNEI. The CDR3 length is 12 residues. The CDR3 DNA sequence: TGTGCCAGCGACCCCGTCGTACGAGAGCAGTACTTC. Translating it yields CASDPVVREQYF.

The rearrangement uses TRBV15 and TRBJ2-7, with TRBD1 identical over 9 bases. Germline CDR1 reads LNHNV; CDR2 reads YYDKDF (reference sequence). This CDR3 is 16 amino acids long. Trimming took 1 base from V and 1 from J; bases not matched to a gene: 5. The DNA of the CDR3 is TGTGCCACCAGCAGAGGGAGACAGGGGGTTTCCTACGAGCAGTACTTC. It translates to CATSRGRQGVSYEQYF.

The chain joins TRBV5-8 to TRBJ1-2; D possibly corresponds to TRBD1 (5 bases). The germline gives CDR1 SGHTS, CDR2 YDEGEE. The CDR3 runs 13 residues. Trimming stripped 5 bases from V and 4 bases from J, with 12 bases between. CDR3 sequence: CASRPRDLYGYTF. The CDR3 nucleotides are TGTGCCAGCAGGCCCAGGGATCTCTATGGCTACACCTTC.

This clonotype has at least ten counts. This rearrangement joins TRBV29-1 to TRBJ1-2; 11 bases map to TRBD1. After removal of 0 bases from V and 4 bases from J, the junction contained 4 bases not matched to a gene. CDR1 and CDR2 from the germline V gene are SQVTM and ANQGSEA. The CDR3 is 15 residues long. The CDR3 DNA reads as TGCAGCGTTGAAGATCCTGGACAGGGGGCCTATGGCTACACCTTC. It encodes CSVEDPGQGAYGYTF.

The sample holds many counts of this clonotype. The chain joins TRBV7-9 to TRBJ2-1, with TRBD2 matching 11 bases. J was trimmed by 0 bases and V by 6 bases; bases with no gene match: 4. Germline assignment: CDR1 SEHNR and CDR2 FQNEAQ (reference sequence). The CDR3 has 16 residues. CDR3 in amino acids: CASRRLAGSSYNEQFF. CDR3 bases: TGTGCCAGCAGGCGACTAGCGGGGAGCTCCTACAATGAGCAGTTCTTC.

This clonotype has a count of ten or more. The genes are TRBV27 and TRBJ2-1, with D possibly called TRBD1 or TRBD2 (5 bases each). The CDR3 contains 13 residues. The germline V gene has CDR1 MNHEY and CDR2 SMNVEV (reference sequence). Trimming removed 3 bases at V and 3 bases at J, with 6 bases between. Here the CDR3 reads CASSLGDYNEQFF. In DNA, the CDR3 is TGTGCCAGCAGTTTGGGGGACTACAATGAGCAGTTCTTC.

The chain uses TRBV19 and TRBJ1-5, with D possibly matching TRBD1 (6 bases). Germline loops: CDR1 LNHDA, CDR2 SQIVND (reference sequence). The V gene lost 4 bases and the J gene lost 0 bases, with 16 bases spanning the gap. The CDR3 has 17 residues. The CDR3 loop reads CASSTLWGRDSNQPQHF. CDR3 nucleotides: TGTGCCAGTAGTACGCTTTGGGGGCGGGATAGCAATCAGCCCCAGCATTTT. The whole variable domain, filled in from reference TRBV19 and TRBJ1-5, reads DGGITQSPKYLFRKEGQNVTLSCEQNLNHDAMYWYRQDPGQGLRLIYYSQIVNDFQKGDIAEGYSVSREKKESFPLTVTSAQKNPTAFYLCASSTLWGRDSNQPQHFGDGTRLSIL.

This chain joins TRBV28 and TRBJ1-1; D remains ambiguous. The V end was cut by 2 bases, the J end by 2 bases, with 9 bases between. The V gene's germline CDR1 is MDHEN and CDR2 SYDVKM. The CDR3 is 14 amino acids. The CDR3 sequence is CASSLGWDNTEAFF. The CDR3 region has the DNA TGTGCCAGCAGTTTAGGATGGGATAACACTGAAGCTTTCTTT.

This clonotype was detected ten times or more. This chain connects TRBV27 to TRBJ1-2; 11 bases map to TRBD1. V was clipped by 5 bases and J by 8 bases; unmatched bases: 7. The CDR3 runs 14 residues. Germline CDR1 and CDR2: MNHEY and SMNVEV (reference sequence). Here the CDR3 DNA reads TGTGCCAGCAGTCTGGACAGGGGGCAATGGGGCTACACCTTC. Its translation: CASSLDRGQWGYTF.

This clonotype came up a few times. The chain carries TRBV19 and TRBJ2-3, with 8 bases identical to TRBD2. V shed 1 base, J shed 0 bases, and the junction held 3 bases outside the gene matches. This CDR3 comprises 16 residues. Germline CDR1 LNHDA, CDR2 SQIVND (reference sequence). The CDR3 sequence is CASSIGLAPSTDTQYF. Here the CDR3 DNA reads TGTGCCAGTAGTATAGGACTAGCGCCTAGCACAGATACGCAGTATTTT.

This clonotype occurred a few times. This chain connects TRBV10-3 to TRBJ2-2; no definite D call. The ends were cut back, 8 bases at V and 3 bases at J, with 13 bases in the middle. The length of the CDR3 is 14 residues. Germline CDR1 ENHRY, CDR2 SYGVKD. The CDR3 reads CAIGEWFDTGELFF. The CDR3 DNA is TGTGCCATCGGCGAGTGGTTCGACACCGGGGAGCTGTTTTTT.

There are many counts of this clonotype. CDR3 residues: CASSQGTSDEQYF. CDR3 coding DNA: TGTGCCAGCAGCCAAGGGACTAGCGACGAGCAGTACTTC. This chain joins TRBV3-1 and TRBJ2-7; TRBD2 matches at 9 bases. In germline, CDR1 is LGHDT, CDR2 YNNKEL (reference sequence). The length of the CDR3 is 13 residues. V lost 1 base and J lost 5; bases outside the gene matches: 0.

This clonotype was counted ten times or more. The gene calls are TRBV4-2 and TRBJ2-3; tentatively, D is TRBD1 (6 bases). Germline V lookup: CDR1 LGHNA, CDR2 YNFKEQ. The CDR3 extends over 14 amino acids. Trimming stripped 2 bases from V and 2 bases from J, with 8 bases between. DNA of the CDR3: TGTGCCAGCAGCCAAAGGACAGTCACAGATACGCAGTATTTT. As protein: CASSQRTVTDTQYF.

Many counts were recorded for this clonotype. The CDR3 spells CASRGGYGYTF. The DNA for the CDR3 is TGTGCCAGCAGGGGGGGCTATGGCTACACCTTC. The chain uses TRBV6-5 and TRBJ1-2; D might be TRBD1 (5 bases). The germline V and J ends were trimmed by 6 bases and 4 bases, with 6 bases remaining between them. Germline loops: CDR1 MNHEY, CDR2 SVGAGI. CDR3 size: 11 residues.

This clonotype was found many times. This chain joins TRBV12-3 or TRBV12-4 and TRBJ2-7; the match to TRBD1 covers 8 bases. The V segment lost 8 bases and the J segment 3 bases; nucleotides outside the gene matches: 12. This CDR3 spans 15 amino acids. CDR3 sequence: CASFGDSGGIYEQYF. CDR3 nucleotides: TGTGCCAGCTTTGGGGATTCAGGGGGCATCTACGAGCAGTACTTC.

This clonotype has a count of ten or more. V and J are TRBV6-1 and TRBJ2-7, with D tentatively TRBD1 (5 bases). The CDR3 totals 14 residues. Germline lookup yields CDR1 MNHNS and CDR2 SASEGT. Trimming removed 6 bases from V and 3 bases from J, with 15 bases in between. CDR3 in amino acids: CASRGQATSYEQYF. The CDR3, as DNA: TGTGCCAGCAGGGGGCAGGCTACAAGCTACGAGCAGTACTTC.